The clone carrying this T cell receptor beta chain was detected only a few times. Its antigen is not identified. This sample was taken from a study of OX40 agonist ivuxolimab in advanced cancers. On the study more broadly: Administration of intravenous ivuxolimab to patients occurred every 2 weeks at 0.01 to 10 mg/kg. Whole-study findings and limits: Within 6 weeks, CD4+ and CD8+ blood T cells expanded clonally at 0.1 to 3.0 mg/kg.

Libraries were prepared by immunoSEQ multiplex PCR; TCRdb keeps only in-frame clonotypes and omits some of them. The sample has roughly 96,000 clones, roughly four fifths seen once. The TCR comes from an adult with an advanced solid tumor such as melanoma, head and neck, liver or kidney cancer. The sample in question was CD4+ or CD8+ T cells sorted from blood, obtained in a trial of the OX40 agonist ivuxolimab.

The CDR3 is CAATGTSQGELFF. The DNA of the CDR3 is TGTGCCGCCACCGGGACTTCGCAGGGGGAGCTGTTTTTT. V gene TRBV10-3 combines with J gene TRBJ2-2; a weak D match, TRBD2 (6 bases). The CDR3 is 13 amino acids. V was trimmed by 11 bases and J by 8 bases, leaving 18 bases between them. Germline CDR1 reads ENHRY; CDR2 reads SYGVKD.